This TCR beta chain came from a study of blood T cell repertoires in COVID-19. Overall study: Specimens from acute and convalescent COVID-19 originated in the United States, Italy and Spain.

As processed by the authors: Estimation of nucleated cell counts relied on the amplification of reference gene primers. The method was immunoSEQ multiplex PCR; TCRdb's version includes in-frame clones alone and lacks a portion of them. The DNA gave D and trimming, while V, J and clone size come from that table. The sample consists of approximately 330,000 clones, just under 90% of them appearing once. The CDR3 length is 15 residues. With 0 bases clipped from V and 2 bases from J, the junction kept 0 bases outside the gene matches. Germline CDR1 is KGHSH and CDR2 is LQKENI. The sample was PBMCs or T cells enriched from blood (not recorded which). V usage is TRBV18 and J usage is TRBJ2-7, with 11 bases aligning to TRBD2. The receptor was derived from a woman in her twenties or thirties who had recovered from COVID-19. The CDR3 sequence is CASSPPSGRAYEQYF. CDR3 sequence (DNA): TGTGCCAGCTCACCACCTAGCGGGAGGGCCTACGAGCAGTACTTC.